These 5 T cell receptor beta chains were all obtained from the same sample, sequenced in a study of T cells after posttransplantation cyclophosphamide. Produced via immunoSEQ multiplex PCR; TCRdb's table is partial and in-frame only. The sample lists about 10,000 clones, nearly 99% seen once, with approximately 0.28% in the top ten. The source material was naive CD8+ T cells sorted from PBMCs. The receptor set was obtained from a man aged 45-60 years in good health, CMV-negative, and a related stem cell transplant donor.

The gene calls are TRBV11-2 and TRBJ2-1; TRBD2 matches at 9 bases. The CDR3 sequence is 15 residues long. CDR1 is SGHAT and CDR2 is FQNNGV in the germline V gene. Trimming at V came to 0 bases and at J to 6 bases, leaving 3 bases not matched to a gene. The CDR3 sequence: CASSLERAGGNEQFF. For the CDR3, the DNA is TGTGCCAGCAGCTTAGAACGAGCGGGGGGCAATGAGCAGTTCTTC.

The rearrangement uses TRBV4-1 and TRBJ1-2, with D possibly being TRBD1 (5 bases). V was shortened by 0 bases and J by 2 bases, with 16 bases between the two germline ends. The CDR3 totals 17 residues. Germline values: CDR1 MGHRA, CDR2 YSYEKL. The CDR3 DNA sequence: TGCGCCAGCAGCCAAGATCGGGGGGTGGGACTGAACTATGGCTACACCTTC. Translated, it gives CASSQDRGVGLNYGYTF.

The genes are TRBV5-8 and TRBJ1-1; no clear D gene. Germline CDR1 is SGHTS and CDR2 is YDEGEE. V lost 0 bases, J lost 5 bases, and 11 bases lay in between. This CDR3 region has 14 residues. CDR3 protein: CASSLDSWATEAFF. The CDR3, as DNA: TGTGCCAGCAGCTTGGACAGCTGGGCGACTGAAGCTTTCTTT.

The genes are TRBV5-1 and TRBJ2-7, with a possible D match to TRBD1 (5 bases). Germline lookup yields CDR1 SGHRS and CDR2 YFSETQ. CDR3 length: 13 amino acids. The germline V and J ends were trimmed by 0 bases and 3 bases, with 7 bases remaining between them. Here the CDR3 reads CASSLVQDYEQYF. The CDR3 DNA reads TGCGCCAGCAGCTTGGTACAGGACTACGAGCAGTACTTC.

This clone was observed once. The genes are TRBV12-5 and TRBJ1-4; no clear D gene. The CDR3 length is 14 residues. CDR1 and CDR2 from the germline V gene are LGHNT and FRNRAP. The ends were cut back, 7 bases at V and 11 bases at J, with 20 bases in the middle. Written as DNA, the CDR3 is TGTGCTAGTGTCCTCTCTGAAGCGGGGAATAAACTGTTTTTT. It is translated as CASVLSEAGNKLFF.